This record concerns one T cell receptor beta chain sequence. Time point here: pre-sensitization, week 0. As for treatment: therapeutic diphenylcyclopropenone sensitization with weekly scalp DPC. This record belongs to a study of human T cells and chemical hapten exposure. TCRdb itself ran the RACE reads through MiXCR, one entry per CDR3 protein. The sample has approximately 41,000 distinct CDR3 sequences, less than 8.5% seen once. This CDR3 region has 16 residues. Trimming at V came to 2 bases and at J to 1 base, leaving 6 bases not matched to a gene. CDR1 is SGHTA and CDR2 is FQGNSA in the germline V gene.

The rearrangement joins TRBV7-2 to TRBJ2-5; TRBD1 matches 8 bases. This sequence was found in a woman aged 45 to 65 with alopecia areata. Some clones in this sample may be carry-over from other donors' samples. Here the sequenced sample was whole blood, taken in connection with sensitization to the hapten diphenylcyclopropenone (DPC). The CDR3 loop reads CASSLQGASLQETQYF. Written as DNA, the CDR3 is TGTGCCAGCAGCTTACAGGGGGCGTCCCTCCAAGAGACCCAGTACTTC. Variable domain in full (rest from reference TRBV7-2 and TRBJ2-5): GAGVSQSPSNKVTEKGKDVELRCDPISGHTALYWYRQSLGQGLEFLIYFQGNSAPDKSGLPSDRFSAERTGGSVSTLTIQRTQQEDSAVYLCASSLQGASLQETQYFGPGTRLLVL.